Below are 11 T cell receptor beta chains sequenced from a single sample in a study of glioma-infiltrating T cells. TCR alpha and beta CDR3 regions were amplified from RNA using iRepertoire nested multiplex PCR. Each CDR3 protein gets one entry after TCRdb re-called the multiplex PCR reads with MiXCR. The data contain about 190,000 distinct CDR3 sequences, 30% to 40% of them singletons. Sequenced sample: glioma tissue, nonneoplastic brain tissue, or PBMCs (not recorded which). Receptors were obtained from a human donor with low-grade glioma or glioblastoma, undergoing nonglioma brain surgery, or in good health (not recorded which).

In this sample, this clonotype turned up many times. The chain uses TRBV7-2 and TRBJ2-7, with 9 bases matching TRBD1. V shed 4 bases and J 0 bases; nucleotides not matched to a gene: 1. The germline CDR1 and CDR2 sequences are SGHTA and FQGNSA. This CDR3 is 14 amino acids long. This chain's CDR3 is CASSWDRVSYEQYF. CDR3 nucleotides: TGTGCCAGCAGCTGGGACAGGGTCTCCTACGAGCAGTACTTC.

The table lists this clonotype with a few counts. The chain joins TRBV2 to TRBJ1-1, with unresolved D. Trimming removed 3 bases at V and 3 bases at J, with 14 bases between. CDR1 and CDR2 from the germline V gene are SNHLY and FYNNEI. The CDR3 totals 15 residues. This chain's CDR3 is CASSDLSLRDTEAFF. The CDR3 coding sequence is TGTGCCAGCAGTGATCTCTCCTTGAGGGACACTGAAGCTTTCTTT.

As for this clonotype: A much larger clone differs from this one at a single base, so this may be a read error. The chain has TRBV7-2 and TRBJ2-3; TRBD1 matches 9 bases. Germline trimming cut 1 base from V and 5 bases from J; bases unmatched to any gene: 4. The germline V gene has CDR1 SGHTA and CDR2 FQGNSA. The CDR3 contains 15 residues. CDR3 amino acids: CASSLGDRVRDTQYF. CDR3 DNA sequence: TGTGCCAGCAGCTTAGGGGACAGGGTGCGAGATACGCAGTATTTT.

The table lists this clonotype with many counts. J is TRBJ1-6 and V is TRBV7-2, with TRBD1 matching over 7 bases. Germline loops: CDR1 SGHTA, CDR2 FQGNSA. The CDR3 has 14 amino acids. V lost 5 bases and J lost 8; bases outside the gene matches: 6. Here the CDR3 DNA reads TGTGCCAGCAGCCACCGGGACAGCTATTCACCCCTCCACTTT. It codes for CASSHRDSYSPLHF.

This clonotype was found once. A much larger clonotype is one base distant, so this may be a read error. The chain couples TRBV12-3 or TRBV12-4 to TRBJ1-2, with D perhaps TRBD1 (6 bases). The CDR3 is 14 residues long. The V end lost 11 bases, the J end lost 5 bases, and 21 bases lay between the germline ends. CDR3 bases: TGTGCCTGCGGACCGGGCCGGACAGCTTATGGCTACACCTTC. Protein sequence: CACGPGRTAYGYTF.

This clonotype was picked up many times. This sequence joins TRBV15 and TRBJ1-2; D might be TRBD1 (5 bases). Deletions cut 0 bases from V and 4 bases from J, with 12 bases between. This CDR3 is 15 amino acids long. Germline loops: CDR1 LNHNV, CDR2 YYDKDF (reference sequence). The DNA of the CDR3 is TGTGCCACCAGCAGAGAGTTGCAGGGCGTCTATGGCTACACCTTC. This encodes CATSRELQGVYGYTF. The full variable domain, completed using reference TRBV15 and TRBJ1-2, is DAMVIQNPRYQVTQFGKPVTLSCSQTLNHNVMYWYQQKSSQAPKLLFHYYDKDFNNEADTPDNFQSRRPNTSFCFLDIRSPGLGDTAMYLCATSRELQGVYGYTFGSGTRLTVV.

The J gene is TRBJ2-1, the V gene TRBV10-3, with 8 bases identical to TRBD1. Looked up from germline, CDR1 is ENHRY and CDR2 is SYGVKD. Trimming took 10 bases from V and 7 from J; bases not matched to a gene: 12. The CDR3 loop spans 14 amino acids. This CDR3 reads CATTTGGIANEQFF. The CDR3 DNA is TGTGCCACTACAACAGGGGGGATCGCGAATGAGCAGTTCTTC.

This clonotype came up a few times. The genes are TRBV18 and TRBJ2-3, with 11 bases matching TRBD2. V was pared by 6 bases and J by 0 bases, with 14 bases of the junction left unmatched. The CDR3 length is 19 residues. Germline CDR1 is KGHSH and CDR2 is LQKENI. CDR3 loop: CASSPTITSGSTSTDTQYF. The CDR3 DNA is TGTGCCAGCTCTCCTACCATCACTAGCGGGAGCACCAGCACAGATACGCAGTATTTT.

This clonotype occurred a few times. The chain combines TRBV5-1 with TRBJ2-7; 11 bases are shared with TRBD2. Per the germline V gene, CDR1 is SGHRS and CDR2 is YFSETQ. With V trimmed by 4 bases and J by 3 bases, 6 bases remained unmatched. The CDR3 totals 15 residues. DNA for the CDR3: TGCGCCAGCAGCCTGGGACTAGCGGTAAACTACGAGCAGTACTTC. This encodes CASSLGLAVNYEQYF.

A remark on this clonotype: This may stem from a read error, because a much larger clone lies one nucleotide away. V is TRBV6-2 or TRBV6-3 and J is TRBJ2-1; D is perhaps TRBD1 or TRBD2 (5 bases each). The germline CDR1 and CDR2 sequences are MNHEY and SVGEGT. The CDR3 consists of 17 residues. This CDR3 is CASSRRALEGPPNEQLF. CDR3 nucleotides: TGTGCCAGCAGTCGTCGCGCCCTAGAGGGGCCGCCCAATGAGCAGTTATTC.

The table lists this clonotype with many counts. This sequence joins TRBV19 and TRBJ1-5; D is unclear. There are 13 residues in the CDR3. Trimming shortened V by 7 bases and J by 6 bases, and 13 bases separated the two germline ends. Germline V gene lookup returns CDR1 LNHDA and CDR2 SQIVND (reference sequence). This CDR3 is CASNLWPTQPQHF. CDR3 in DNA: TGTGCCAGTAATCTGTGGCCGACTCAGCCCCAGCATTTT. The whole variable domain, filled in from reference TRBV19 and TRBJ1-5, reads DGGITQSPKYLFRKEGQNVTLSCEQNLNHDAMYWYRQDPGQGLRLIYYSQIVNDFQKGDIAEGYSVSREKKESFPLTVTSAQKNPTAFYLCASNLWPTQPQHFGDGTRLSIL.